This T cell receptor beta chain was identified in a study of neoadjuvant nivolumab and ipilimumab in lung cancer. Study results and caveats: TCR richness and clonality were higher in tumors than adjacent uninvolved lung. TCR clonality did not significantly correlate with pathologic tumor regression. Blood richness before therapy tracked richness in tumors resected after neoadjuvant therapy. Only two of four nivolumab-treated tumors gained richness and clonality by surgery.

V was pared by 5 bases and J by 7 bases, with 14 bases of the junction left unmatched. The CDR3 loop spans 16 amino acids. Germline V gene sequence: CDR1 ENHRY, CDR2 SYGVKD. This clone was seen just once. What it binds is unknown. Measured with immunoSEQ multiplex PCR; TCRdb has only the in-frame clones, and not every one. Found here are tens of thousands of clones, around nine tenths of them singletons; the top ten hold roughly 4.5%. The V gene is TRBV10-3, the J gene TRBJ1-3; 7 bases match TRBD1. This material consisted of peripheral blood, taken after neoadjuvant nivolumab, alone or with ipilimumab, at or shortly before surgery. This receptor was obtained from an adult with non-small cell lung cancer. The CDR3 sequence: CAISSQTGERGNTIYF. CDR3 DNA sequence: TGTGCCATCAGTTCTCAAACAGGGGAAAGAGGGAACACCATATATTTT.